This note documents a single T cell receptor beta chain sequence. The data derive from a study of blood T cell repertoires in COVID-19. About the study: T cells, B-cell-depleted T cells, or PBMCs provided the cDNA or gDNA that served as material.

Profiling relied on immunoSEQ multiplex PCR, and the TCRdb table lists in-frame clones only, not all of them. Counted here are approximately 230,000 clones, approximately 90% occurring once; the ten biggest clones make up 3.5% to 5%. The sample consisted of PBMCs or T cells enriched from blood (not recorded which). The sequence derives from a woman aged 25 to 45 who had recovered from COVID-19.

The DNA for the CDR3 is TGTGCCAGCAGTAGACAGGGGGATGGCTACACCTTC. It translates to CASSRQGDGYTF. V usage is TRBV6-2 or TRBV6-3 and J usage is TRBJ1-2; 9 positions agree with TRBD1. The CDR3 loop spans 12 amino acids. Unmatched junction bases numbered 1, after V lost 5 bases and J lost 6 bases. CDR1 is MNHEY and CDR2 is SVGEGT in the germline V gene.